This T cell receptor (beta chain) emerged from a study of molecular identifiers for immune sequencing clone quantification. Study background: Naive CD8 RNA (20,000 or 100,000 cells) was divided into five aliquots, with four sequenced. Overall study findings and caveats: The study reportedly detected spiked Jurkat TCR RNA from one cell among approximately 1 million naive cells. Clones above 20 RNA copies held over 97% of effector molecules, under 1% in naive cells.

Libraries for naive CD8 T cells, which were made from approximately 20,000 to 980,000 sorted cells, drew on 10%, 30% or 50% of the RNA. This clonotype was counted many times. Antigen specificity is unknown. V was cut by 0 bases and J by 1 base, with 13 bases left in between. The CDR3 has 17 residues. Germline V gene lookup returns CDR1 SGHAT and CDR2 FQNNGV. Each CDR3 protein is one row after TCRdb ran MiXCR on the PCR reads. The sample has about 630,000 distinct CDR3 sequences, over 25% seen once. The chain employs TRBV11-2 and TRBJ2-1, with D maybe TRBD1 (6 bases). Sequenced material: naive CD8+ T cells from blood, with Jurkat cell RNA spiked in. This sample's subset: FACS-sorted CD8+CD4-CCR7+CD45RA+ naive T cells. The receptor was derived from a human donor in good health. Some libraries in this study had Jurkat cell RNA spiked in. This chain's CDR3 is CASSLDLGQLSYNEQFF. DNA of the CDR3: TGTGCCAGCAGCTTAGATTTAGGACAGCTATCCTACAATGAGCAGTTCTTC.